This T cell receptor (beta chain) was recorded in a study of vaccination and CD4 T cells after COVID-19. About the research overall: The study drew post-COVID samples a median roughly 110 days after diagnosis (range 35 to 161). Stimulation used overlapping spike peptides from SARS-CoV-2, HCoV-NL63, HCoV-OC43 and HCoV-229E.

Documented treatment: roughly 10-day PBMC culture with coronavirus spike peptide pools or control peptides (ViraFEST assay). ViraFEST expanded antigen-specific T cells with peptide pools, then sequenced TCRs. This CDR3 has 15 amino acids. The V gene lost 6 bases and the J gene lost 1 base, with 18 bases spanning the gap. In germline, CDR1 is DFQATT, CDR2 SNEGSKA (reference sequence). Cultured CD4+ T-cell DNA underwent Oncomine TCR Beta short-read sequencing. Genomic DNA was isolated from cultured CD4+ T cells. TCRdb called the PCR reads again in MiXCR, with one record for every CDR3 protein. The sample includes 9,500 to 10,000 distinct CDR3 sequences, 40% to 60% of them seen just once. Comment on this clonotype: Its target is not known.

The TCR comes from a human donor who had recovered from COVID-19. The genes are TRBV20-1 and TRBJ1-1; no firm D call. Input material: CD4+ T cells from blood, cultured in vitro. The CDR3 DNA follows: TGCAGTGCCCGGAAGCCTACGTCGGGGAACACTGAAGCTTTCTTT. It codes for CSARKPTSGNTEAFF.